This TCR beta chain was sequenced in a study of blood T cell repertoires in COVID-19. On the study more broadly: Sites in the United States, Italy and Spain provided acute and convalescent COVID-19 samples. In each case, the material was cDNA or gDNA derived from T cells, B-cell-depleted T cells, or PBMCs.

This CDR3 contains 16 residues. The V segment lost 6 bases and the J segment 4 bases; nucleotides outside the gene matches: 8. The V gene's germline CDR1 is SGDLS and CDR2 YYNGEE. Allocation to cohorts depended on clinical history reported by the participants. Original analysis: Scientists estimated how many nucleated cells there were by amplifying reference gene primers. Profiling relied on immunoSEQ multiplex PCR, and the TCRdb table lists in-frame clones only, not all of them. Clonal size and the V and J genes are those of that table, whereas D and trimming came from the DNA. The table records a few hundred thousand clones, more than 70% of them present only once.

The sequenced sample consisted of PBMCs or T cells enriched from blood (not recorded which). The V and J genes are TRBV9 and TRBJ2-1, with TRBD2 matching over 12 bases. This clonotype originated in a middle-aged woman with acute COVID-19. The CDR3 sequence: CASTPHLAGGYNEQFF. CDR3 bases: TGTGCCAGCACCCCCCATCTAGCGGGGGGGTACAATGAGCAGTTCTTC.